The rows below give T cell receptor beta chains drawn from one sample of a study of regulatory T cells in long-lasting Graves disease. TCRdb itself ran the multiplex PCR reads through MiXCR, one entry per CDR3 protein. The data hold 400,000 to 500,000 distinct CDR3 sequences, with about 20% observed a single time. Sample: peripheral blood mononuclear cells (PBMCs), taken when the disease was refractory, from a patient treated with antithyroid drugs. These receptors came from a female donor with Graves disease. CDR3s include the opening cysteine and the closing phenylalanine or tryptophan. A D gene is named only where the DNA matches it firmly. Expanded clones are given a class, and other clones once, few, many or no size at all.

many | TRBJ1-5 | TRBV28 | TRBD1 | CASSLFPGWDREGNQPQHF | TGTGCCAGCAGTTTATTCCCGGGTTGGGACAGGGAAGGCAATCAGCCCCAGCATTTT
few | TRBJ1-2 | TRBV7-9 | NA | CASSLLDILNYGYTF | TGTGCCAGCAGCTTATTGGACATTCTTAACTATGGCTACACCTTC
many | TRBJ1-4 | TRBV10-3 | TRBD1 | CAISESAGGEGLREKLFF | TGTGCCATCAGTGAGTCGGCAGGGGGGGAAGGCCTCCGTGAAAAACTGTTTTTT
NA | TRBJ1-5 | TRBV19 | NA | CASSIDETSNQPQHF | TGTGCCAGTAGTATAGATGAGACCAGCAATCAGCCCCAGCATTTT
NA | TRBJ2-5 | TRBV20-1 | TRBD1 | CSARRGTGPDPQETQYF | TGCAGTGCTAGGAGGGGGACAGGGCCCGACCCCCAAGAGACCCAGTACTTC
few | TRBJ1-5 | TRBV9 | TRBD1 | CASSLGDRAGNQPQHF | TGTGCCAGCAGCCTAGGTGACAGGGCTGGCAATCAGCCCCAGCATTTT
NA | TRBJ2-2 | TRBV5-1 | NA | CASSLDGNTGELFF | TGCGCCAGCAGCTTGGACGGAAACACCGGGGAGCTGTTTTTT
many | TRBJ1-2 | TRBV27 | NA | CASSTGAAGGYTF | TGTGCCAGCAGTACAGGTGCAGCAGGGGGCTACACCTTC
many | TRBJ1-1 | TRBV3-1 | NA | CASSPGTRNTEAFF | TGTGCCAGCAGCCCCGGGACACGGAACACTGAAGCTTTCTTT
many | TRBJ1-1 | TRBV6-1 | NA | CASTAGYRGTEAFF | TGTGCCAGCACCGCGGGATATCGGGGCACTGAAGCTTTCTTT
few | TRBJ2-5 | TRBV6-1 | TRBD2 | CASTTPPISGRYQETQYF | TGTGCCAGCACGACCCCCCCGATCAGCGGGAGGTACCAAGAGACCCAGTACTTC
few | TRBJ2-5 | TRBV10-2 | NA | CASRVVGGQETQYF | TGCGCCAGCAGGGTGGTCGGGGGCCAAGAGACCCAGTACTTC
NA | TRBJ2-1 | TRBV2 | TRBD2 | CASSGPVGGYNEQFF | TGTGCCAGCAGTGGGCCAGTGGGAGGGTACAATGAGCAGTTCTTC
many | TRBJ2-7 | TRBV5-1 | NA | CASSPRGHHYEQYF | TGCGCCAGCAGCCCCAGAGGACACCACTACGAGCAGTACTTC
NA | TRBJ2-7 | TRBV27 | TRBD2 | CASSFGLAGPPQYF | TGTGCCAGCAGTTTTGGACTAGCGGGACCCCCGCAGTACTTC
many | TRBJ1-1 | TRBV11-2 | NA | CASSFTDTGEAFF | TGTGCCAGCAGCTTCACGGATACTGGGGAAGCTTTCTTT
many | TRBJ1-2 | TRBV6-1 | NA | CASSTTQRYTF | TGTGCCAGCAGTACAACACAGCGCTACACCTTC
few | TRBJ1-5 | TRBV7-9 | NA | CASSLTPGGGAGQPQHF | TGTGCCAGCAGCCTAACCCCCGGGGGGGGCGCTGGGCAGCCCCAGCATTTT
once | TRBJ2-1 | TRBV28 | NA | CASSFGPTDSYYNEQFF | TGTGCCAGCAGTTTTGGACCCACGGACAGTTATTACAATGAGCAGTTCTTC
NA | TRBJ2-2 | TRBV11-2 | TRBD1 | CASSQLRGKAGELFF | TGTGCCAGCAGTCAGCTCAGGGGGAAGGCCGGGGAGCTGTTTTTT
many | TRBJ1-6 | TRBV2 | NA | CASTPQYNSPLHF | TGTGCCAGCACCCCACAGTATAATTCACCCCTCCACTTT
NA | TRBJ2-5 | TRBV12-3/TRBV12-4 | TRBD1 | CASSLADRVETQYF | TGTGCCAGCAGTTTAGCGGACAGGGTGGAGACCCAGTACTTC
NA | TRBJ1-6 | TRBV4-1 | NA | CASSQVDMGFTYNSPLHF | TGCGCCAGCAGCCAAGTCGACATGGGGTTTACCTATAATTCACCCCTCCACTTT
many | TRBJ1-1 | TRBV27 | NA | CASIGRNTEAFF | TGTGCCAGCATCGGCCGGAACACTGAAGCTTTCTTT
NA | TRBJ2-5 | TRBV7-9 | NA | CASSSDREGETQYF | TGTGCCAGCAGCTCGGACAGGGAGGGAGAGACCCAGTACTTC
few | TRBJ2-7 | TRBV7-9 | NA | CASSKQLGGSYEQYF | TGTGCCAGCAGCAAGCAGTTAGGGGGCTCCTACGAGCAGTACTTC
NA | TRBJ1-2 | TRBV5-1 | NA | CASSLGGVSDGYTF | TGCGCCAGCAGCTTGGGCGGGGTCTCGGATGGCTACACCTTC
many | TRBJ2-7 | TRBV28 | NA | CASTSGGERSYEQYF | TGTGCCAGCACCTCTGGTGGGGAGCGTAGCTACGAGCAGTACTTC
many | TRBJ1-3 | TRBV28 | NA | CASRTGLGNTIYF | TGTGCCAGCAGGACGGGGCTCGGGAACACCATATATTTT
NA | TRBJ1-3 | TRBV20-1 | TRBD1 | CSAPGTGENTIYF | TGCAGTGCCCCCGGGACAGGGGAAAACACCATATATTTT
NA | TRBJ1-2 | TRBV28 | TRBD1 | CASSTGTGSSYTF | TGTGCCAGCAGCACCGGGACAGGGAGTAGCTACACCTTC
many | TRBJ2-4 | TRBV11-2 | NA | CASSPIGGAPGIQYF | TGTGCCAGCAGCCCGATCGGGGGCGCGCCAGGCATTCAGTACTTC
few | TRBJ2-7 | TRBV29-1 | NA | CSAVQGTASYEQYF | TGCAGCGCAGTTCAGGGAACAGCCTCCTACGAGCAGTACTTC
few | TRBJ1-2 | TRBV7-9 | NA | CASSLAGSGSGGTF | TGTGCCAGCAGCTTAGCGGGCAGCGGTTCGGGGGGCACCTTC
NA | TRBJ2-2 | TRBV28 | NA | CASSSTGWTGELFF | TGTGCCAGCAGTTCTACAGGGTGGACCGGGGAGCTGTTTTTT
NA | TRBJ1-6 | TRBV7-9 | TRBD1 | CASGRTGLESPLHF | TGTGCCAGCGGCAGGACAGGGTTGGAGTCACCCCTCCACTTT
many | TRBJ2-7 | TRBV20-1 | TRBD2 | CSASGEASYEQYF | TGCAGTGCAAGCGGGGAAGCCTCCTACGAGCAGTACTTC
NA | TRBJ2-7 | TRBV27 | NA | CASSVDGTSSYEQYF | TGTGCCAGCAGTGTCGACGGGACAAGCTCCTACGAGCAGTACTTC
many | TRBJ1-4 | TRBV28 | NA | CASSTVDEKLFF | TGTGCCAGCAGCACAGTCGATGAAAAACTGTTTTTT
few | TRBJ1-5 | TRBV19 | NA | CASSLRPGVSNQPQHF | TGTGCCAGTAGTCTTCGTCCCGGGGTGAGCAATCAGCCCCAGCATTTT
NA | TRBJ1-2 | TRBV29-1 | NA | CSVEGTGRAYGYTF | TGCAGCGTTGAAGGCACTGGCAGAGCCTATGGCTACACCTTC
NA | TRBJ1-1 | TRBV12-3/TRBV12-4 | TRBD1 | CASSGDRGLDMTEALF | TGTGCCAGCAGTGGGGACAGGGGGCTCGATATGACTGAAGCTCTCTTT
few | TRBJ2-3 | TRBV28 | NA | CASSPAGTLFDTQYF | TGTGCCAGCAGTCCCGCAGGGACCTTATTTGATACGCAGTATTTT
once | TRBJ2-7 | TRBV20-1 | TRBD2 | CSAREVLAGISYERYF | TGCAGTGCTAGAGAGGTCCTAGCGGGGATCTCCTACGAGCGGTACTTC
many | TRBJ1-2 | TRBV28 | TRBD1 | CASSSGTGGVGGYTF | TGTGCCAGCAGTTCCGGGACAGGGGGCGTAGGTGGCTACACCTTC
many | TRBJ1-5 | TRBV12-3/TRBV12-4 | NA | CASSLTSWDQPQHF | TGTGCCAGCAGTTTAACCTCGTGGGATCAGCCCCAGCATTTT
NA | TRBJ2-6 | TRBV4-3 | NA | CASSQDQDPGANVLTF | TGCGCCAGCAGCCAAGATCAGGACCCTGGGGCCAACGTCCTGACTTTC
NA | TRBJ1-3 | TRBV6-1 | NA | CASRPRVVTGNTIYF | TGTGCCAGCAGACCGAGGGTGGTAACTGGAAACACCATATATTTT
many | TRBJ2-2 | TRBV2 | TRBD2 | CASSEALAGNGELFF | TGTGCCAGCAGTGAAGCGCTAGCGGGAAATGGGGAGCTGTTTTTT
few | TRBJ1-4 | TRBV14 | NA | CASSQADEKLFF | TGTGCCAGCAGCCAAGCTGATGAAAAACTGTTTTTT
NA | TRBJ2-3 | TRBV5-1 | NA | CASSPEQVTQYF | TGCGCCAGCAGCCCCGAGCAAGTTACGCAGTATTTT
many | TRBJ1-2 | TRBV12-3/TRBV12-4 | NA | CASSTWGATGSPNYGYTF | TGTGCCAGCAGTACTTGGGGGGCAACGGGTAGCCCTAACTATGGCTACACCTTC
many | TRBJ1-2 | TRBV3-1 | NA | CASSQRGEGYTF | TGTGCCAGCAGCCAAAGAGGGGAAGGCTACACCTTC
many | TRBJ1-2 | TRBV6-2/TRBV6-3 | NA | CASSYGGYDYGYTF | TGTGCCAGCAGTTACGGCGGGTACGACTATGGCTACACCTTC
few | TRBJ1-1 | TRBV2 | TRBD1 | CASNRGPITEAFF | TGTGCCAGCAACAGGGGGCCCATCACTGAAGCTTTCTTT
many | TRBJ2-7 | TRBV28 | TRBD1 | CASRETGGGEQYF | TGTGCCAGCAGAGAGACAGGGGGAGGCGAGCAGTACTTC